The clone carrying this T cell receptor beta chain was picked up many times. The term stable hyperthyroidism indicated an absence of ophthalmopathy within 18 months of follow-up. The record originates from a study of Graves' ophthalmopathy and Graves' hyperthyroidism. Using RNA transcripts, the TCR beta CDR3 regions were amplified. HTBI primers served in a first-round RT-PCR, which a second-round multiplex PCR followed. TCRdb ran MiXCR on the multiplex PCR reads and lists one entry per CDR3 protein. Among about 380,000 distinct CDR3 sequences listed, 15% were seen once. From germline, CDR1 is LNHDA and CDR2 SQIVND (reference sequence). With 8 bases removed from V and 1 base from J, the gap between germline ends came to 8 bases. The CDR3 length is 12 residues.

The sequenced material came from peripheral blood. The chain links TRBV19 to TRBJ1-1; D not certain. The sequence was obtained from a woman in her late teens or twenties with stable Graves' hyperthyroidism. The CDR3 nucleotides are TGTGCCAGTTACAGTGGGAACACTGAAGCTTTCTTT. Its translation is CASYSGNTEAFF.